What follows are 23 T cell receptor beta chains derived from one specimen sequenced in a study of blood T cell repertoires in COVID-19. The method was immunoSEQ multiplex PCR; TCRdb's version includes in-frame clones alone and lacks a portion of them. The sample yields around 180,000 clones, 70% to 90% seen once. The sequencing sample was made of peripheral blood. These receptors all come from a human donor with active or convalescent COVID-19. The donor label of this sample is uncertain.

This chain connects TRBV7-2 to TRBJ2-5; D remains unclear. CDR3 length equals 14 residues. Germline CDR1 reads SGHTA; CDR2 reads FQGNSA. The V end was cut by 1 base, the J end by 3 bases, with 9 bases between. The CDR3 DNA follows: TGTGCCAGCAGCTTAGGGCAGGCTAAAGAGACCCAGTACTTC. Protein product: CASSLGQAKETQYF.

This clone was detected once. V gene TRBV10-2 combines with J gene TRBJ2-5; 11 bases are a match to TRBD2. Germline-derived CDR1 and CDR2 are WSHSY and SAAADI. There are 18 residues in the CDR3. Unmatched junction bases numbered 12, after V lost 6 bases and J lost 0 bases. CDR3 in DNA: TGCGCCAGCAGCTCGGGCGTACTAGCGGGGGAGCACCAAGAGACCCAGTACTTC. Translating gives CASSSGVLAGEHQETQYF.

The V gene is TRBV12-3 or TRBV12-4, the J gene TRBJ1-2; D gene ambiguous. The CDR3 has 13 residues. V lost 7 bases, J lost 2 bases, and 11 bases lay in between. The CDR3 DNA follows: TGTGCCAGCACCCCTTCCGTGAACTATGGCTACACCTTC. Translating it yields CASTPSVNYGYTF.

The rearrangement uses TRBV4-2 and TRBJ2-5, with a weak D call TRBD2 (6 bases). V was cut by 0 bases and J by 4 bases, with 12 bases left in between. The CDR3 loop spans 15 amino acids. The germline CDR1 and CDR2 sequences are LGHNA and YNFKEQ. The CDR3 is CASSQDPGLVETQYF. The CDR3 DNA is TGTGCCAGCAGCCAAGACCCGGGACTGGTAGAGACCCAGTACTTC.

This clone was seen just once. The rearrangement links TRBV5-1 to TRBJ2-7; 14 nucleotides agree with TRBD2. CDR1 and CDR2 from the germline V gene are SGHRS and YFSETQ. The CDR3 runs to 20 residues. The V and J ends lost 0 bases and 4 bases, in that order; junction bases with no gene match: 15. The CDR3 bases are TGCGCCAGCAGCTTGGTGGGGCCCAGGACGGGACTAGCGGGAGAGTACGAGCAGTACTTC. This translates into CASSLVGPRTGLAGEYEQYF.

The V call is TRBV5-1, the J call TRBJ2-7; 9 bases are shared with TRBD1. Trimming cost V 0 bases and J 3 bases; bases outside gene matches: 1. The CDR3 has 14 residues. CDR1 and CDR2 from the germline V gene are SGHRS and YFSETQ. CDR3 in amino acids: CASSLGTGVYEQYF. The CDR3, as DNA: TGCGCCAGCAGCTTGGGGACAGGGGTCTACGAGCAGTACTTC.

V gene TRBV5-1 combines with J gene TRBJ2-3; the match to TRBD2 covers 12 bases. Per germline, CDR1 SGHRS and CDR2 YFSETQ. The J segment lost 0 bases and the V segment lost 1 base, leaving 6 bases of the junction unmatched. The length of the CDR3 is 18 residues. The CDR3 here is CASSLTSGRTTSTDTQYF. DNA of the CDR3: TGCGCCAGCAGCTTGACTAGCGGGAGGACGACTAGCACAGATACGCAGTATTTT.

Written as DNA, the CDR3 is TGCAGCGTTGCCTCGGACAGTAACTATGGCTACACCTTC. It translates to CSVASDSNYGYTF. This chain connects TRBV29-1 to TRBJ1-2, with a weak D call TRBD1 (6 bases). This CDR3 comprises 13 residues. Looked up from germline, CDR1 is SQVTM and CDR2 is ANQGSEA. With 4 bases removed from V and 1 base from J, the gap between germline ends came to 10 bases.

This clone was seen just once. This chain connects TRBV18 to TRBJ1-1, with 9 positions matching TRBD1. With V trimmed by 5 bases and J by 2 bases, 9 bases remained unmatched. CDR3 length: 16 amino acids. CDR1 KGHSH and CDR2 LQKENI come from the germline V gene. The CDR3 protein is CASSSPGQGLNTEAFF. Here the CDR3 DNA reads TGTGCCAGCTCATCTCCGGGACAGGGATTAAACACTGAAGCTTTCTTT.

The rearrangement joins TRBV19 to TRBJ2-3; 9 bases are a match to TRBD2. The CDR3 length is 15 residues. With V trimmed by 3 bases and J by 2 bases, 3 bases remained unmatched. Germline loops: CDR1 LNHDA, CDR2 SQIVND (reference sequence). The CDR3 sequence: CASSILAGTTDTQYF. The CDR3 DNA follows: TGTGCCAGTAGTATCCTAGCGGGAACCACAGATACGCAGTATTTT.

The V and J genes are TRBV29-1 and TRBJ1-2; 7 bases align to TRBD1. CDR1 and CDR2 from the germline V gene are SQVTM and ANQGSEA. J lost 14 bases, V lost 7 bases, and 7 bases had no gene match. The CDR3 has 9 amino acids. CDR3 DNA sequence: TGCAGCGCCCCTGAGACAGGGACCTTC. Its protein is CSAPETGTF.

This clone was seen only once. V usage is TRBV28 and J usage is TRBJ2-1; possibly TRBD1 for D (7 bases). The CDR3 consists of 13 residues. V was shortened by 6 bases and J by 8 bases, with 14 bases between the two germline ends. Germline V lookup: CDR1 MDHEN, CDR2 SYDVKM. This CDR3 is CASRQGGNDEQFF. CDR3 bases: TGTGCCAGCAGGCAGGGGGGTAACGATGAGCAGTTCTTC.

The chain couples TRBV11-1 to TRBJ2-5; a possible D gene is TRBD1 (6 bases). Germline-derived CDR1 and CDR2 are SGHAT and FQDESV (reference sequence). The V gene lost 4 bases and the J gene lost 2 bases, with 11 bases spanning the gap. This CDR3 region has 14 residues. DNA of the CDR3: TGTGCCAGCAGCTCCCGGACAGCGCAAGAGACCCAGTACTTC. Protein: CASSSRTAQETQYF.

The chain combines TRBV5-1 with TRBJ2-5; 9 bases are a match to TRBD1. V shed 4 bases, J shed 5 bases, and the junction held 12 bases outside the gene matches. The CDR3 contains 16 residues. CDR1 and CDR2 from the germline V gene are SGHRS and YFSETQ. For the CDR3, the DNA is TGCGCCAGCAGCATCCAAGGGACAGGGTTCGGGGAGACCCAGTACTTC. It specifies CASSIQGTGFGETQYF.

The J gene is TRBJ2-1, the V gene TRBV18, with 7 bases identical to TRBD2. After removal of 3 bases from V and 6 bases from J, the junction contained 5 bases not matched to a gene. The CDR3 has 14 amino acids. CDR1 is KGHSH, CDR2 LQKENI, per germline. In DNA form, the CDR3 reads TGTGCCAGCTCACCCTCGACTAGCCCCAATGAGCAGTTCTTC. Protein: CASSPSTSPNEQFF.

The chain recombines TRBV20-1 with TRBJ2-1; TRBD2 matches 9 bases. Germline V gene data show CDR1 as DFQATT and CDR2 as SNEGSKA (reference sequence). This CDR3 spans 15 amino acids. The V segment lost 3 bases and the J segment 6 bases; nucleotides outside the gene matches: 9. CDR3 protein: CSASVAGGPGNEQFF. DNA for the CDR3: TGCAGTGCTAGTGTTGCGGGAGGGCCGGGCAATGAGCAGTTCTTC.

The J gene is TRBJ2-1, the V gene TRBV7-2; 10 positions agree with TRBD1. The germline CDR1 and CDR2 sequences are SGHTA and FQGNSA. This CDR3 has 15 amino acids. J gave up 8 bases and V 1 base, and 5 bases lay outside the gene matches. In DNA form, the CDR3 reads TGTGCCAGCAGCTTAGTGGGACAGGGGACCCATGAGCAGTTCTTC. Protein product: CASSLVGQGTHEQFF. The full variable domain, with the rest looked up from reference TRBV7-2 and TRBJ2-1, is GAGVSQSPSNKVTEKGKDVELRCDPISGHTALYWYRQSLGQGLEFLIYFQGNSAPDKSGLPSDRFSAERTGGSVSTLTIQRTQQEDSAVYLCASSLVGQGTHEQFFGPGTRLTVL.

The chain couples TRBV7-7 to TRBJ2-1; D is perhaps TRBD2 (7 bases). This CDR3 region has 16 residues. CDR1 is SSHAT, CDR2 FNYEAQ, per germline (reference sequence). V was clipped by 2 bases and J by 7 bases, with 18 bases between them. Here the CDR3 DNA reads TGTGCCAGCAGCTTATCCCTCGACGGGGGGCTTAATGAGCAGTTCTTC. It yields the protein CASSLSLDGGLNEQFF.

This chain uses TRBV6-1 with TRBJ2-5; 9 nucleotides agree with TRBD2. Looked up from germline, CDR1 is MNHNS and CDR2 is SASEGT. CDR3 length equals 15 residues. Trimming removed 2 bases from V and 4 bases from J; junction bases left unmatched: 5. The CDR3 here is CASSETAGGGETQYF. The CDR3 DNA reads TGTGCCAGCAGTGAAACCGCGGGGGGGGGAGAGACCCAGTACTTC.

The chain links TRBV2 to TRBJ1-2; 9 nucleotides align to TRBD1. Trimming took 7 bases from V and 7 from J; bases not matched to a gene: 10. The V gene's germline CDR1 is SNHLY and CDR2 FYNNEI. The CDR3 length is 14 residues. CDR3 amino acids: CASTQSGQGRGYTF. In DNA, the CDR3 is TGTGCCAGCACCCAGTCGGGACAGGGACGTGGCTACACCTTC.

In this sample, this clone turned up a few times. CDR3 amino acids: CASSILAGGTDTQYF. Written as DNA, the CDR3 is TGTGCCAGCAGCATACTAGCGGGAGGCACAGATACGCAGTATTTT. The chain carries TRBV5-5 and TRBJ2-3, with 11 bases fitting TRBD2. Germline V gene data show CDR1 as SGHKS and CDR2 as YYEKEE (reference sequence). The CDR3 totals 15 residues. The V gene end was trimmed by 4 bases and the J gene end by 1 base; junction bases not matched to a gene: 2.

This clone was found a few times. The chain recombines TRBV9 with TRBJ1-6, with D maybe TRBD1 (5 bases). Germline lookup yields CDR1 SGDLS and CDR2 YYNGEE. The CDR3 covers 14 residues. Trimming stripped 0 bases from V and 11 bases from J, with 12 bases between. CDR3 sequence reads: CASSVVPGGAPLHF. The CDR3 nucleotides read TGTGCCAGCAGCGTAGTACCGGGGGGGGCACCCCTCCACTTT.

Written as DNA, the CDR3 is TGTGCCAGCAGTCCGGGGACCGCGGGGCTAGCGGGAGTTCCCTACGAGCAGTACTTC. It codes for CASSPGTAGLAGVPYEQYF. This chain links TRBV27 with TRBJ2-7; 10 bases are a match to TRBD2. Trimming removed 5 bases from V and 2 bases from J; junction bases left unmatched: 18. The CDR3 has 19 residues. Germline CDR1 and CDR2: MNHEY and SMNVEV (reference sequence).